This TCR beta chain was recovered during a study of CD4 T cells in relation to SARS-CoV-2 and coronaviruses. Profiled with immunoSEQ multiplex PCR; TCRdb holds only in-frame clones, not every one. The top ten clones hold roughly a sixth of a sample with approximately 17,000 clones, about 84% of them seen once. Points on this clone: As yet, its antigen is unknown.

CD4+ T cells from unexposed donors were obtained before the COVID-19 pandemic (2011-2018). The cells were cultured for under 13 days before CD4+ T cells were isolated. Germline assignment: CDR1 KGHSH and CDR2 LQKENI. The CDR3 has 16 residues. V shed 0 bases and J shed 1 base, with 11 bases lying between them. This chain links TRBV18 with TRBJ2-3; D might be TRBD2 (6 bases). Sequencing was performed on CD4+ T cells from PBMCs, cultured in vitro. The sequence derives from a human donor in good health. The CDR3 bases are TGTGCCAGCTCACCACCCTCCGCGGGACGCACAGATACGCAGTATTTT. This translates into CASSPPSAGRTDTQYF.